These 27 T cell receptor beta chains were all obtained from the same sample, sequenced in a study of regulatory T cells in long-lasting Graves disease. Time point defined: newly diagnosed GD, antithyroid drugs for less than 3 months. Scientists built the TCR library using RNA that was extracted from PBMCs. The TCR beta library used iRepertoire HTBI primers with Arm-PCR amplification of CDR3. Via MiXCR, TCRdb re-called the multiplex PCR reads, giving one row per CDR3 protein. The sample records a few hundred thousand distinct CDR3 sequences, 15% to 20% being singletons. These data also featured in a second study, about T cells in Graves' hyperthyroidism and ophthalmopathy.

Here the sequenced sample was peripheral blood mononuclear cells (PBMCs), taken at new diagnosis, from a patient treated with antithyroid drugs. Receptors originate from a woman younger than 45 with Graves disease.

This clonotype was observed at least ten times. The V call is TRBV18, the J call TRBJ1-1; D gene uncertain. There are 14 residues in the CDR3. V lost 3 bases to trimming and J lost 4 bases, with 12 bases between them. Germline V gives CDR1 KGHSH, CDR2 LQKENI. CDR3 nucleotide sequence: TGTGCCAGCTCACCCTTCTTCGGTAGCACTGAAGCTTTCTTT. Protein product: CASSPFFGSTEAFF.

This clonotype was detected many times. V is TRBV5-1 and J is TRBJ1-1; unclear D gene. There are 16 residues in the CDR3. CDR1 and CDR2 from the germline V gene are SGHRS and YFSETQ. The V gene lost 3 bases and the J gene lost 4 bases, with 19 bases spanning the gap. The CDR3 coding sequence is TGCGCCAGCAGCTCCGCCCTTCTAGGAGCGGGCACTGAAGCTTTCTTT. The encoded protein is CASSSALLGAGTEAFF.

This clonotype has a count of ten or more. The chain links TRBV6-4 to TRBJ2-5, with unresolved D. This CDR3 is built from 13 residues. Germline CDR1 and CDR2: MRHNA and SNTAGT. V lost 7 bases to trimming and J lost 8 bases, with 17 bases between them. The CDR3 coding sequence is TGTGCCAGCAAGGGCCGGCAGGATTTAACCCAGTACTTC. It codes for CASKGRQDLTQYF.

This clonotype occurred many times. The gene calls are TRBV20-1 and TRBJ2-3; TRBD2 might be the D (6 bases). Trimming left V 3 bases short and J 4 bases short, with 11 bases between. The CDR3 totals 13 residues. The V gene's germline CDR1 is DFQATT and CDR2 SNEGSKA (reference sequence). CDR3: CSASRLDADTQYF. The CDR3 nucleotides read TGCAGTGCTAGCCGACTAGACGCAGATACGCAGTATTTT.

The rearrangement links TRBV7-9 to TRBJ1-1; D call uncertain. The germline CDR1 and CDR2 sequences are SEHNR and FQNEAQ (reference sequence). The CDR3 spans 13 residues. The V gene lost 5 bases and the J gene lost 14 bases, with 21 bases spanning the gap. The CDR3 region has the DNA TGTGCCAGCAGCCGGGAGGGTAACACTGAAGTCTTCTTT. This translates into CASSREGNTEVFF.

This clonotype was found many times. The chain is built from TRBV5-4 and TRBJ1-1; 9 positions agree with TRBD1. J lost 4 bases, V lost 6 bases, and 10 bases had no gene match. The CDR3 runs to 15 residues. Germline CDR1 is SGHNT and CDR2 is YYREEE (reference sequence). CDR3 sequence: CASTNRTGVSTEAFF. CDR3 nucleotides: TGTGCCAGCACCAACCGGACAGGGGTGAGCACTGAAGCTTTCTTT.

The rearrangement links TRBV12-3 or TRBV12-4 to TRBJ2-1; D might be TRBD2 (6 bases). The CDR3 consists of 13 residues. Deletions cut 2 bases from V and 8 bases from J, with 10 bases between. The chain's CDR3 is CASSLLAKYEQFF. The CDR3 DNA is TGTGCCAGCAGTTTACTAGCGAAGTATGAGCAGTTCTTC.

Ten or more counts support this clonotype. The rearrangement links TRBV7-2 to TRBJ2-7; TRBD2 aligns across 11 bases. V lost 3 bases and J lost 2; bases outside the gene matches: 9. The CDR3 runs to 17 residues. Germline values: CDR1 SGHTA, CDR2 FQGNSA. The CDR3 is CASSFLAGGERPYEQYF. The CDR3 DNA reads TGTGCCAGCAGCTTTCTAGCGGGGGGAGAACGTCCCTACGAGCAGTACTTC. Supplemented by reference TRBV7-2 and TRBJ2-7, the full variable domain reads GAGVSQSPSNKVTEKGKDVELRCDPISGHTALYWYRQSLGQGLEFLIYFQGNSAPDKSGLPSDRFSAERTGGSVSTLTIQRTQQEDSAVYLCASSFLAGGERPYEQYFGPGTRLTVT.

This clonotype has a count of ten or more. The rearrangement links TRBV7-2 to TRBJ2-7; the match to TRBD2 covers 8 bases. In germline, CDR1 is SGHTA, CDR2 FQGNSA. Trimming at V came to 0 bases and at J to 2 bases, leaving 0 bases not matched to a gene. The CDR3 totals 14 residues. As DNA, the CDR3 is TGTGCCAGCAGCTTAGCGCGGGGGGCCTACGAGCAGTACTTC. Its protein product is CASSLARGAYEQYF.

In nucleotides, the CDR3 is TGTGCCAGCAGCCAAGGGCCGTGGACAGGGTATAGCAATCAGCCCCAGCATTTT. Translation: CASSQGPWTGYSNQPQHF. The V call is TRBV14, the J call TRBJ1-5; 8 nucleotides align to TRBD1. After removal of 1 base from V and 0 bases from J, the junction contained 8 bases not matched to a gene. Germline assignment: CDR1 SGHDN and CDR2 FVKESK. The CDR3 spans 18 residues. The variable domain in full, completed from reference TRBV14 and TRBJ1-5, reads EAGVTQFPSHSVIEKGQTVTLRCDPISGHDNLYWYRRVMGKEIKFLLHFVKESKQDESGMPNNRFLAERTGGTYSTLKVQPAELEDSGVYFCASSQGPWTGYSNQPQHFGDGTRLSIL.

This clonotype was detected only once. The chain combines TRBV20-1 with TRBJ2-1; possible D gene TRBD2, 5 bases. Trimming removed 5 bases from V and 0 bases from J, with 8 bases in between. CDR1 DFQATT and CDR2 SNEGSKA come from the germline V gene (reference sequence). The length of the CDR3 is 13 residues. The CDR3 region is CSAEGSSYNEQFF. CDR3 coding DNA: TGCAGTGCTGAGGGAAGCTCCTACAATGAGCAGTTCTTC.

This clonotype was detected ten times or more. Here the CDR3 DNA reads TGTGCCATCAGTGAGTCACCTGCGGTCGGAGGGTATGGCTACACCTTC. Translating it yields CAISESPAVGGYGYTF. The V gene is TRBV10-3, the J gene TRBJ1-2; D ambiguous. The V and J ends lost 0 bases and 5 bases respectively, with 16 bases between them. Looked up from germline, CDR1 is ENHRY and CDR2 is SYGVKD. This CDR3 comprises 16 residues.

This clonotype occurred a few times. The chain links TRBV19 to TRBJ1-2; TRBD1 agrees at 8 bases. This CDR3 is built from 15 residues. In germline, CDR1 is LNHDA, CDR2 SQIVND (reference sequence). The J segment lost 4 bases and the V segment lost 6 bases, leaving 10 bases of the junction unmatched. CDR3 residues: CASRIIQGGSYGYTF. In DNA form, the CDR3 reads TGTGCCAGTAGGATAATACAGGGGGGATCCTATGGCTACACCTTC.

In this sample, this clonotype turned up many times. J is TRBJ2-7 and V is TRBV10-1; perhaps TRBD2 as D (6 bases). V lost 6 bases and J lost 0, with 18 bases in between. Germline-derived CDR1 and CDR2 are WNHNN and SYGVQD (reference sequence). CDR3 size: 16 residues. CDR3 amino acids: CASREPGGRPSYEQYF. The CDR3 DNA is TGCGCCAGCAGGGAGCCCGGGGGACGACCCTCCTACGAGCAGTACTTC.

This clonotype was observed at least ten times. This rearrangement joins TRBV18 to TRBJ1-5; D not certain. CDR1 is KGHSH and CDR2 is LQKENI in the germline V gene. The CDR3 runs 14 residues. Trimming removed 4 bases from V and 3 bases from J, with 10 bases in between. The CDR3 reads CASSLRQNNQPQHF. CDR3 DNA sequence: TGTGCCAGCTCACTTCGACAAAACAATCAGCCCCAGCATTTT.

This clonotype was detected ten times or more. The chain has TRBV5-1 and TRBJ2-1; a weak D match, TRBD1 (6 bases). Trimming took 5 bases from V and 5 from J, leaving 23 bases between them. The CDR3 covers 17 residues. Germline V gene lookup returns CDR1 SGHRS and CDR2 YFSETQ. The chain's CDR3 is CASSNYPGHRIDNEQFF. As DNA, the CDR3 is TGCGCCAGCAGTAACTACCCGGGACACCGGATTGACAATGAGCAGTTCTTC.

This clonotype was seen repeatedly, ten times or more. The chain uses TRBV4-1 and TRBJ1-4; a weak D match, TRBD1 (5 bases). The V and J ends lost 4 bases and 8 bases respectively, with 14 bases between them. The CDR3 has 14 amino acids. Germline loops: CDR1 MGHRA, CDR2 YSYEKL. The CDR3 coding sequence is TGCGCCAGCAGCCCCCCCGGTGAGGGGGAAAAACTGTTTTTT. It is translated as CASSPPGEGEKLFF.

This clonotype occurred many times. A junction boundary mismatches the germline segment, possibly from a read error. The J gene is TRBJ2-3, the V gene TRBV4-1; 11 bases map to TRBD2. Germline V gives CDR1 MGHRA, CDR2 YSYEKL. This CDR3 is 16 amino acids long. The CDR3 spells CASSPTTSGDADTQYF. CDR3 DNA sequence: TGTGCCAGCAGCCCAACGACTAGCGGGGACGCAGATACGCAGTATTTT.

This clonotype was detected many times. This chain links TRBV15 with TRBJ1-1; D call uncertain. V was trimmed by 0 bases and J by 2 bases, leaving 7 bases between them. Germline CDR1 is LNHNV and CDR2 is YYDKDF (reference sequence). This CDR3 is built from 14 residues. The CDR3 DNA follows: TGTGCCACCAGCAGAGATGGTTTTAACACTGAAGCTTTCTTT. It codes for CATSRDGFNTEAFF. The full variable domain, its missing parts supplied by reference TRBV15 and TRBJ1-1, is DAMVIQNPRYQVTQFGKPVTLSCSQTLNHNVMYWYQQKSSQAPKLLFHYYDKDFNNEADTPDNFQSRRPNTSFCFLDIRSPGLGDTAMYLCATSRDGFNTEAFFGQGTRLTVV.

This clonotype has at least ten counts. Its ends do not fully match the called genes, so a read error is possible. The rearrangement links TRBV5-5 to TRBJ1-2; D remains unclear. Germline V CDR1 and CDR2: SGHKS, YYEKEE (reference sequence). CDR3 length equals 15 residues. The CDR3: CASSHLDGANYGYTF. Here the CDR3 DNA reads TGCGCCAGCAGCCACTTAGACGGAGCTAACTATGGCTACACCTTC.

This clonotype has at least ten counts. The CDR3 sequence is CASSTRGQGYQPQHF. The CDR3 DNA sequence: TGTGCCAGCAGTACCCGAGGACAGGGATATCAGCCCCAGCATTTT. This rearrangement joins TRBV27 to TRBJ1-5, with TRBD1 matching over 8 bases. The V and J ends lost 5 bases and 5 bases, in that order; junction bases with no gene match: 8. The V gene's germline CDR1 is MNHEY and CDR2 SMNVEV (reference sequence). This CDR3 has 15 residues.

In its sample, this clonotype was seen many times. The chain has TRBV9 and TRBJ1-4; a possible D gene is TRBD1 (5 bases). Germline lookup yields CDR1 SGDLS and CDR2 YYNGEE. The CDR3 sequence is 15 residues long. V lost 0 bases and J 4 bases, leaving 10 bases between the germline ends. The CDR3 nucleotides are TGTGCCAGCAGCGTAGAGGGACTATTTAATGAAAAACTGTTTTTT. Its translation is CASSVEGLFNEKLFF.

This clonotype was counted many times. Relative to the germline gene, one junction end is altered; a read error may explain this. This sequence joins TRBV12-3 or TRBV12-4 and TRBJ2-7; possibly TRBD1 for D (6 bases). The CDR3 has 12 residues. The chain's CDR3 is CASSSGRGTREF. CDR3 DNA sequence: TGTGCCAGCAGCTCTGGAAGAGGGACAAGAGAGTTC.

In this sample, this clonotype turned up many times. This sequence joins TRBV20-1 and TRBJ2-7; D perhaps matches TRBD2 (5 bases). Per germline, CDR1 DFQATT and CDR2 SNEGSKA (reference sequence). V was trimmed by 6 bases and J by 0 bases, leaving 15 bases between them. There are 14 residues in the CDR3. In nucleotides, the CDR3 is TGCAGTGCACCCCTCGGAGGCAACTCCTACGAGCAGTACTTC. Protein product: CSAPLGGNSYEQYF.

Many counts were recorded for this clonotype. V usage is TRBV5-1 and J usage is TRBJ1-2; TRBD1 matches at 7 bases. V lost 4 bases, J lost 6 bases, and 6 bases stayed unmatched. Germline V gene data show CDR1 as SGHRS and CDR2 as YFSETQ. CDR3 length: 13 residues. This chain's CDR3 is CASSPRTGDGYTF. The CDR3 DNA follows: TGCGCCAGCAGCCCTCGAACAGGGGATGGCTACACCTTC. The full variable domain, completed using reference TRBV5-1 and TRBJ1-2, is KAGVTQTPRYLIKTRGQQVTLSCSPISGHRSVSWYQQTPGQGLQFLFEYFSETQRNKGNFPGRFSGRQFSNSRSEMNVSTLELGDSALYLCASSPRTGDGYTFGSGTRLTVV.

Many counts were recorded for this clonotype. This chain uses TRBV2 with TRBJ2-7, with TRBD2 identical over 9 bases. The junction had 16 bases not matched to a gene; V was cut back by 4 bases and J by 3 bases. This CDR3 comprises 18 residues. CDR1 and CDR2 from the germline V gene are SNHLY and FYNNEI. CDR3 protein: CASSGPISSGGTFYEQYF. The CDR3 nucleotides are TGTGCCAGCAGTGGCCCCATTTCAAGCGGGGGGACGTTCTACGAGCAGTACTTC.

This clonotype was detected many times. Written as DNA, the CDR3 is TGTGCCAGCAGTTTATCCGGGCCGTATGGCTACACCTTC. Translation gives CASSLSGPYGYTF. The rearrangement uses TRBV12-3 or TRBV12-4 and TRBJ1-2; no clear D gene. The V end was cut by 2 bases, the J end by 5 bases, with 9 bases between. The length of the CDR3 is 13 residues.